This T cell receptor beta chain comes out of a study of blood T cell repertoires in COVID-19. Study information: Sites across the United States, Italy and Spain contributed samples from acute and convalescent COVID-19. T cells, B-cell-depleted T cells, or PBMCs supplied cDNA or gDNA.

A few counts support this clone. Source study methods: By means of reference gene primer amplification, nucleated cell counts were estimated. TCRdb's copy holds only in-frame clones and misses some; the assay was immunoSEQ multiplex PCR. V, J and clone size were drawn from that table, and D and trimming were deduced from the DNA. The sample contains approximately 69,000 clones, roughly 70% of which appear only once. V shed 0 bases and J shed 2 bases, with 8 bases lying between them. This CDR3 region has 15 residues. Germline V CDR1 and CDR2: LGHDT, YNNKEL (reference sequence). The rearrangement links TRBV3-1 (or the pseudogene TRBV3-2) to TRBJ2-1; TRBD2 might be the D (6 bases). The sample was peripheral blood. The TCR comes from a man between 60 and 75 years old with acute or convalescent COVID-19. In DNA, the CDR3 is TGTGCCAGCAGCCAAGATTCGGGGGCCTACAATGAGCAGTTCTTC. Translated, it gives CASSQDSGAYNEQFF.